This entry describes one T cell receptor (beta chain). Antigen: not known. The data derive from a study of Ad26.COV2.S vaccination and SARS-CoV-2 variants. Study-level information: Enrolled in COV1001, the donor was in the Ad26.COV2.S trial arm, which received the vaccine. The study gave Ad26.COV2.S intramuscularly, once or twice 56 days apart.

Specified treatment: around 19 received Ad26.COV2.S at low or high dose, single or two shots; about five received placebo; per-sample allocation not given. After the first vaccine or placebo injection, samples were drawn on day 63. In the vaccine, an Ad26 vector expressed the SARS-CoV-2 spike of the Wuhan strain. The ends lost 4 bases at V and 1 base at J; junction bases unmatched: 6. Germline CDR1 GTSNPN, CDR2 SVGIG (reference sequence). CDR3 size: 14 residues. General study points: Non-spike TCR breadth was similar in vaccine and placebo recipients.

Using immunoSEQ multiplex PCR, the repertoire was profiled, and TCRdb retains in-frame clones only, with some absent. The sample comprises 200,000 to 250,000 clones, approximately 90% of which are singletons, and about 10% rests with the top ten. The chain has TRBV30 and TRBJ2-7; 8 bases agree with TRBD2. This sequence originates from a person between 18 and 60 years old who received the Ad26.COV2.S COVID-19 vaccine or a placebo. The input for sequencing was peripheral blood, taken in a trial of Ad26.COV2.S vaccine versus placebo. CDR3 sequence (DNA): TGTGCCTGGATGGACGGGGGGGGATCCTACGAGCAGTACTTC. This translates into CAWMDGGGSYEQYF.